One TCR beta chain is described in this entry. The antigen is unknown. The data originate from a study of STAT5B mutations in CD4+ large granular lymphocyte leukemia. Regarding the study as a whole: Without putative leukemic clones, patient CD4-sorted repertoires remained more clonal than healthy CD4+ repertoires. The CD4+ versus CD8+ T-LGLL clonality difference may reflect limited sample size.

This CDR3 has 16 residues. The V and J ends lost 5 bases and 3 bases, in that order; junction bases with no gene match: 9. The germline gives CDR1 SGHAT, CDR2 FQNNGV. Only in-frame clones appear in the TCRdb table, and some are missing; sequencing was by immunoSEQ multiplex PCR. In the table there are roughly 34,000 clones, less than 85% of which are singletons. The sequence was obtained from a human donor in good health. The genes are TRBV11-2 and TRBJ2-4; 8 bases fit TRBD2. Sequencing was performed on CD4+ T cells from blood buffy coats. For the CDR3, the DNA is TGTGCCAGCAGCCTAATATTCGGGGGGGGCAAAAACATTCAGTACTTC. This gives the protein CASSLIFGGGKNIQYF.